The 13 T cell receptor beta chains below come from one sample, sequenced in a study of blood T cell repertoires in COVID-19. TCRdb keeps only in-frame clones here, not all; method: immunoSEQ multiplex PCR. The data contain some 150,000 clones, roughly 79% of them singletons. The sample comprised peripheral blood. The receptors come from a woman between 55 and 75 years old with active or convalescent COVID-19.

The gene calls are TRBV29-1 and TRBJ2-5; D might be TRBD1 or TRBD2, each matching 9 bases. Trimming pared 7 bases from V and 5 bases from J, leaving 26 bases between. From germline, CDR1 is SQVTM and CDR2 ANQGSEA. This CDR3 region has 16 residues. The CDR3 spells CSASGGTGSSVETQYF. The CDR3 DNA reads as TGCAGCGCGAGCGGGGGGACAGGGTCTTCAGTGGAGACCCAGTACTTC.

The chain combines TRBV2 with TRBJ1-4, with TRBD1 identical over 7 bases. Germline V lookup: CDR1 SNHLY, CDR2 FYNNEI. There are 13 residues in the CDR3. With 7 bases clipped from V and 5 bases from J, the junction kept 4 bases outside the gene matches. The CDR3, as DNA: TGTGCCAGCAACCGGGACAGCAATGAAAAACTGTTTTTT. Translating gives CASNRDSNEKLFF.

The chain employs TRBV28 and TRBJ1-5, with 10 positions matching TRBD1. The V segment lost 4 bases and the J segment 7 bases; nucleotides outside the gene matches: 7. The CDR3 has 15 residues. Germline CDR1 is MDHEN and CDR2 is SYDVKM. Written as DNA, the CDR3 is TGTGCCAGCAGTTCCCCGGGACAGGGGTGGCAGCCCCAGCATTTT. This sequence encodes CASSSPGQGWQPQHF.

DNA of the CDR3: TGTGCCAGCAGCCCCCTAGGGGGATCCTATAATTCACCCCTCCACTTT. This gives the protein CASSPLGGSYNSPLHF. This chain links TRBV6-4 with TRBJ1-6, with D possibly being TRBD1 (6 bases). Between the trimmed V and J ends, which lost 6 bases and 1 base, there was a span of 13 bases. Germline assignment: CDR1 MRHNA and CDR2 SNTAGT. This CDR3 has 16 residues.

The CDR3: CASSEPAQGQETQYF. The DNA for the CDR3 is TGCGCCAGCAGTGAGCCGGCGCAGGGACAAGAGACCCAGTACTTC. V usage is TRBV10-2 and J usage is TRBJ2-5, with D maybe TRBD1 (5 bases). The germline gives CDR1 WSHSY, CDR2 SAAADI. The CDR3 extends over 15 amino acids. The V and J ends lost 2 bases and 2 bases respectively, with 12 bases between them.

V usage is TRBV2 and J usage is TRBJ2-2; 9 positions match TRBD1. Germline lookup yields CDR1 SNHLY and CDR2 FYNNEI. Losses at the gene ends were 4 bases for V and 5 bases for J; bases not matched to a gene: 5. The CDR3 is 15 residues long. The chain's CDR3 is CASSAIQGATGELFF. In DNA, the CDR3 is TGTGCCAGCAGTGCTATACAGGGGGCTACCGGGGAGCTGTTTTTT.

The chain uses TRBV9 and TRBJ2-3; TRBD2 is a possible D gene (6 bases). The germline CDR1 and CDR2 sequences are SGDLS and YYNGEE. With 7 bases removed from V and 0 bases from J, the gap between germline ends came to 18 bases. The CDR3 is 16 residues long. For the CDR3, the DNA is TGTGCCAGCTCCACCTATGATAGCGGTAGCACAGATACGCAGTATTTT. This encodes CASSTYDSGSTDTQYF.

The chain employs TRBV5-5 and TRBJ1-1; 9 bases align to TRBD1. CDR3 length: 18 residues. V shed 0 bases and J 2 bases; nucleotides not matched to a gene: 11. The germline CDR1 and CDR2 sequences are SGHKS and YYEKEE (reference sequence). CDR3 sequence (DNA): TGTGCCAGCAGCTTGGTCTTGGGAGGACAGGGGACTAACACTGAAGCTTTCTTT. Its protein product is CASSLVLGGQGTNTEAFF.

The chain's CDR3 is CSAQMNTEAFF. The CDR3 bases are TGCAGTGCTCAGATGAACACTGAAGCTTTCTTT. J is TRBJ1-1 and V is TRBV20-1; no reliable D call. V gave up 5 bases and J gave up 0 bases, with 4 bases separating them. Germline CDR1 reads DFQATT; CDR2 reads SNEGSKA (reference sequence). The CDR3 is 11 residues long.

V usage is TRBV6-5 and J usage is TRBJ2-2, with D possibly being TRBD2 (6 bases). The germline gives CDR1 MNHEY, CDR2 SVGAGI. Trimming took off 6 bases at V and 3 bases at J, with 14 bases between the two ends. The CDR3 is made up of 15 amino acids. As DNA, the CDR3 is TGTGCCAGCAGCGACTTCGCGGGGTACACCGGGGAGCTGTTTTTT. Translation gives CASSDFAGYTGELFF.

This chain connects TRBV29-1 to TRBJ2-7, with D perhaps TRBD1 (6 bases). This CDR3 spans 13 amino acids. The germline CDR1 and CDR2 sequences are SQVTM and ANQGSEA. V was shortened by 7 bases and J by 5 bases, with 18 bases between the two germline ends. CDR3: CSAKTGRDNEQYF. Written as DNA, the CDR3 is TGCAGCGCAAAGACAGGAAGGGACAACGAGCAGTACTTC.

The CDR3, as DNA: TGTGCCAGCAGCTTGGTCAGGGGTAATGAAGCTTTCTTT. This gives the protein CASSLVRGNEAFF. The rearrangement joins TRBV7-8 to TRBJ1-1, with D maybe TRBD1 (6 bases). The germline V and J ends were trimmed by 3 bases and 7 bases, with 12 bases remaining between them. This CDR3 contains 13 residues. Germline CDR1 SGHVS, CDR2 FQNEAQ.

This rearrangement joins TRBV6-5 to TRBJ2-1; a possible D gene is TRBD1 (5 bases). Germline CDR1 MNHEY, CDR2 SVGAGI. CDR3 length: 15 amino acids. V lost 6 bases and J lost 3, with 15 bases in between. The CDR3 DNA reads as TGTGCCAGCAGGCAAGGGGCGGAAGACTACAATGAGCAGTTCTTC. Amino acids: CASRQGAEDYNEQFF.